These T cell receptor beta chains were read from a single sample in a study of response to subunit inactivated influenza vaccine. TCRdb re-analysed the RT-PCR reads in MiXCR, keeping a single row per CDR3 protein. This sample has some 800,000 distinct CDR3 sequences, with 21% found just once. The specimen was PBMCs from blood, collected approximately 5 days after vaccination. These receptors originate from a man aged 45-60 years who received an inactivated influenza vaccine. Both conserved end residues are part of each CDR3. Fields, in order: clone size, V gene, D gene, J gene, CDR3 DNA, CDR3 protein. A D gene is named only where the DNA matches it firmly. Clone size is not always given. Where it is, it says once, few, many or a class for expanded clones.

clone size: many
V gene: TRBV30
D gene: -
J gene: TRBJ1-1
CDR3 DNA: TGTGCCTGGAGTCCGGGACCAGGACGCGGCACTGAAGCTTTCTTT
CDR3 protein: CAWSPGPGRGTEAFF

clone size: few
V gene: TRBV3-1
D gene: -
J gene: TRBJ2-2
CDR3 DNA: TGTGCCAGCAGCCAAGACGGGATGAACACCGGGGAGCTGTTTTTT
CDR3 protein: CASSQDGMNTGELFF

clone size: -
V gene: TRBV28
D gene: -
J gene: TRBJ2-1
CDR3 DNA: TGTGCCAGCAGTTTATGGTCAGAGGGAAATGAGCAGTTCTTC
CDR3 protein: CASSLWSEGNEQFF

clone size: few
V gene: TRBV18
D gene: -
J gene: TRBJ1-1
CDR3 DNA: TGTGCCAGCTCACCAGGACCCCCGGCTGGAGCTTTCTTT
CDR3 protein: CASSPGPPAGAFF

clone size: -
V gene: TRBV7-2
D gene: -
J gene: TRBJ2-2
CDR3 DNA: TGTGCCAGCAGCTCCCCTAATGCCGGGGAGCTGTTTTTT
CDR3 protein: CASSSPNAGELFF

clone size: -
V gene: TRBV12-3/TRBV12-4
D gene: -
J gene: TRBJ1-2
CDR3 DNA: TGTGCCAGCAGCCTACATGCTAGCTATGGCTACACCTTC
CDR3 protein: CASSLHASYGYTF

clone size: few
V gene: TRBV18
D gene: -
J gene: TRBJ2-1
CDR3 DNA: TGTGCCAGCTCACCAAACACGGGGGTGGACGAGCAGTTCTTC
CDR3 protein: CASSPNTGVDEQFF

clone size: -
V gene: TRBV15
D gene: TRBD1
J gene: TRBJ2-1
CDR3 DNA: TGTGCCACCAGCAGAGATCTAGGGGGCACTTTTGAGCAGTTCTTC
CDR3 protein: CATSRDLGGTFEQFF

clone size: once
V gene: TRBV20-1
D gene: -
J gene: TRBJ1-1
CDR3 DNA: TGCAGTGCGCAACCCAGGGGCTGGGACACTGAAGCTTTCTTT
CDR3 protein: CSAQPRGWDTEAFF

clone size: -
V gene: TRBV12-3/TRBV12-4
D gene: -
J gene: TRBJ2-5
CDR3 DNA: TGTGCCAGCAGTTTGGCAGGGGTGACCCAGTACTTC
CDR3 protein: CASSLAGVTQYF

clone size: -
V gene: TRBV15
D gene: -
J gene: TRBJ2-3
CDR3 DNA: TGTGCCACCAGCAGGAGCGCTGGAACAGATACGCAGTATTTT
CDR3 protein: CATSRSAGTDTQYF

clone size: many
V gene: TRBV5-1
D gene: TRBD2
J gene: TRBJ2-1
CDR3 DNA: TGCGCCAGCAGCATAGGACTAGCGGCCTACAATGAGCAGTTCTTC
CDR3 protein: CASSIGLAAYNEQFF

clone size: -
V gene: TRBV20-1
D gene: TRBD1
J gene: TRBJ1-5
CDR3 DNA: TGCAGTGCTAGAGATCAGGGGGCGGAGGGCGAGCCCCAGCATTTT
CDR3 protein: CSARDQGAEGEPQHF

clone size: -
V gene: TRBV12-3/TRBV12-4
D gene: -
J gene: TRBJ2-2
CDR3 DNA: TGTGCCAGCAGGCCACAGGAGAACACCGGGGAGCTGTTTTTT
CDR3 protein: CASRPQENTGELFF

clone size: -
V gene: TRBV6-1
D gene: -
J gene: TRBJ1-4
CDR3 DNA: TGTGCCAGCAGTCGGACCGGACTGCCTAATGAAAAACTGTTTTTT
CDR3 protein: CASSRTGLPNEKLFF

clone size: -
V gene: TRBV19
D gene: TRBD2
J gene: TRBJ2-2
CDR3 DNA: TGTGCCAGTACGGCGGGGGGGGACACCGGGGAGCTGTTTTTT
CDR3 protein: CASTAGGDTGELFF

clone size: -
V gene: TRBV15
D gene: TRBD1
J gene: TRBJ2-2
CDR3 DNA: TGTGCCACCAGCAGGGACAGGGGGCGCGCCACCGGGGAGCTGTTTTTT
CDR3 protein: CATSRDRGRATGELFF

clone size: few
V gene: TRBV4-3
D gene: -
J gene: TRBJ1-1
CDR3 DNA: TGCGCCAGCAGCTCACAGCGGGGTAACACTGAAGCTTTCTTT
CDR3 protein: CASSSQRGNTEAFF

clone size: -
V gene: TRBV28
D gene: TRBD1
J gene: TRBJ2-7
CDR3 DNA: TGTGCCAGCAGTTTTTGGGACAGGGGCTACGAGCAGTACTTC
CDR3 protein: CASSFWDRGYEQYF

clone size: -
V gene: TRBV12-3/TRBV12-4
D gene: -
J gene: TRBJ2-4
CDR3 DNA: TGTGCCAGCAGCCCCACACTACCCACCAAAAACATTCAGTACTTC
CDR3 protein: CASSPTLPTKNIQYF